The 14 T cell receptor beta chains reported below all come from one sample, sequenced in a study of T cell responses to AZD1222 COVID-19 vaccine. Libraries were prepared by immunoSEQ multiplex PCR; TCRdb keeps only in-frame clonotypes and omits some of them. The sample has about 160,000 clones, 88% seen once. The sample consisted of peripheral blood, taken 28 days after the second AZD1222 dose. Receptors were obtained from an adult who received the AZD1222 COVID-19 vaccine.

The chain carries TRBV10-3 and TRBJ2-1, with TRBD1 matching 10 bases. V lost 9 bases to trimming and J lost 15 bases; unmatched junction nucleotides: 11. CDR1 is ENHRY and CDR2 is SYGVKD in the germline V gene. The CDR3 totals 12 residues. The CDR3 is CAMPGTGVMAFF. Written as DNA, the CDR3 is TGTGCCATGCCCGGGACAGGGGTTATGGCGTTCTTC.

This clone was seen only once. The V and J genes are TRBV6-5 and TRBJ2-1; 10 positions agree with TRBD2. The CDR3 spans 15 residues. CDR1 and CDR2 (germline): MNHEY, SVGAGI. J gave up 7 bases and V 1 base, and 4 bases lay outside the gene matches. The CDR3 sequence is CASSYFSSGGNEQFF. In nucleotides, the CDR3 is TGTGCCAGCAGTTACTTCTCTAGCGGGGGTAATGAGCAGTTCTTC.

CDR3 in DNA: TGTGCCAGCAGCCAGACAGGGAACTATGGCTACACCTTC. This sequence encodes CASSQTGNYGYTF. The V gene is TRBV6-5, the J gene TRBJ1-2; 7 nucleotides match TRBD1. The germline V gene has CDR1 MNHEY and CDR2 SVGAGI. V lost 6 bases to trimming and J lost 2 bases; unmatched junction nucleotides: 3. The CDR3 totals 13 residues.

This clone turned up a few times. V is TRBV28 and J is TRBJ1-2; possible D gene TRBD1, 6 bases. The V end lost 7 bases, the J end lost 2 bases, and 14 bases lay between the germline ends. The germline CDR1 and CDR2 sequences are MDHEN and SYDVKM. This CDR3 spans 14 amino acids. The CDR3 nucleotides read TGTGCCAGCACCCGAGGGGGGCGAAACTATGGCTACACCTTC. This sequence encodes CASTRGGRNYGYTF.

The gene calls are TRBV5-6 and TRBJ1-5, with D unresolved. Germline lookup yields CDR1 SGHDT and CDR2 YYEEEE. The CDR3 contains 13 residues. V was cut by 2 bases and J by 7 bases, with 10 bases left in between. CDR3: CASSLHLGQPQHF. The CDR3, as DNA: TGTGCCAGCAGCTTACACCTCGGCCAGCCCCAGCATTTT. Combining the CDR3 with reference TRBV5-6 and TRBJ1-5 gives the whole variable domain DAGVTQSPTHLIKTRGQQVTLRCSPKSGHDTVSWYQQALGQGPQFIFQYYEEEERQRGNFPDRFSGHQFPNYSSELNVNALLLGDSALYLCASSLHLGQPQHFGDGTRLSIL.

This rearrangement joins TRBV5-1 to TRBJ1-1, with unresolved D. The CDR3 contains 13 residues. Germline V gene lookup returns CDR1 SGHRS and CDR2 YFSETQ. V was trimmed by 5 bases and J by 4 bases, leaving 12 bases between them. The chain's CDR3 is CASSPGRTTEAFF. The CDR3, as DNA: TGCGCCAGCAGTCCCGGAAGGACCACTGAAGCTTTCTTT.

The chain uses TRBV14 and TRBJ1-6; D remains ambiguous. Germline V gene data show CDR1 as SGHDN and CDR2 as FVKESK. V lost 5 bases and J 10 bases, leaving 15 bases between the germline ends. The CDR3 length is 14 residues. The DNA for the CDR3 is TGTGCCAGCAGCAAAGTGGGAGGTGGGTCACCCCTCCACTTT. Translation: CASSKVGGGSPLHF.

V and J are TRBV5-1 and TRBJ1-5; D gene unclear. Per germline, CDR1 SGHRS and CDR2 YFSETQ. The CDR3 is 14 residues long. The V end was cut by 0 bases, the J end by 2 bases, with 6 bases between. CDR3 coding DNA: TGCGCCAGCAGCTTGGGGGGAGGCAATCAGCCCCAGCATTTT. Encoded protein: CASSLGGGNQPQHF.

The chain links TRBV27 to TRBJ1-1, with D maybe TRBD1 (6 bases). The CDR3 contains 15 residues. Trimming took off 7 bases at V and 4 bases at J, with 19 bases between the two ends. Germline values: CDR1 MNHEY, CDR2 SMNVEV (reference sequence). The CDR3 sequence is CASKGDAGAGTEAFF. In DNA, the CDR3 is TGTGCCAGCAAGGGGGACGCGGGGGCAGGCACTGAAGCTTTCTTT.

The rearrangement uses TRBV27 and TRBJ1-6; the D gene is possibly TRBD1 (6 bases). The CDR3 consists of 16 residues. V was shortened by 4 bases and J by 8 bases, with 18 bases between the two germline ends. CDR1 and CDR2 (germline): MNHEY, SMNVEV (reference sequence). The CDR3 DNA reads TGTGCCAGCAGTTCCCCCGGGACAAATCGCGATTCACCCCTCCACTTT. Residues: CASSSPGTNRDSPLHF.

V gene TRBV12-3 or TRBV12-4 combines with J gene TRBJ2-1, with D unresolved. Trimming took off 8 bases at V and 4 bases at J, with 12 bases between the two ends. The CDR3 loop spans 13 amino acids. The CDR3 DNA sequence: TGTGCCAGCCTCACCTCCGGGTACAATGAGCAGTTCTTC. Its protein is CASLTSGYNEQFF.

This chain joins TRBV3-1 (or the pseudogene TRBV3-2) and TRBJ1-1, with D possibly TRBD1 on 5 matching bases. The length of the CDR3 is 14 residues. The V and J ends lost 1 base and 5 bases respectively, with 11 bases between them. The V gene's germline CDR1 is LGHDT and CDR2 YNNKEL (reference sequence). CDR3 residues: CASSQAGPGTEAFF. In DNA form, the CDR3 reads TGTGCCAGCAGCCAAGCAGGGCCGGGGACTGAAGCTTTCTTT.

The chain's CDR3 is CASVQGETQYF. The DNA of the CDR3 is TGTGCCAGCGTGCAGGGGGAGACCCAGTACTTC. The chain couples TRBV27 to TRBJ2-5, with D possibly TRBD1 on 6 matching bases. Germline V gives CDR1 MNHEY, CDR2 SMNVEV (reference sequence). The CDR3 has 11 residues. Trimming took off 8 bases at V and 5 bases at J, with 9 bases between the two ends.

The chain uses TRBV12-3 or TRBV12-4 and TRBJ1-1; 7 positions agree with TRBD1. Trimming cost V 6 bases and J 3 bases; bases outside gene matches: 4. The CDR3 loop spans 13 amino acids. The CDR3 nucleotides are TGTGCCAGCAGCATAACAGGGGACACTGAAGCTTTCTTT. It codes for CASSITGDTEAFF.